Listed below are T cell receptor beta chains from one sample, sequenced in a study of blood T cell repertoires in COVID-19. Clones were read by immunoSEQ multiplex PCR, and TCRdb kept only the in-frame ones, dropping some. The sample holds 90,000 to 130,000 clones, 80% to 85% seen once. Sequencing input: peripheral blood. The receptors were sampled from a woman between 70 and 85 years old with acute or convalescent COVID-19. CDR3s leave out the opening cysteine and the closing phenylalanine or tryptophan.

v_call cdr3_aa
TRBV2 ASSSYGGGDTGELF
TRBV9 ASSVDRSSYNEQF
TRBV5-1 ASSLELAGYEQF
TRBV28 ATSTFGQETQY
TRBV11-2 ASSLAPDKTYNEQF
TRBV5-4 ASSAPGDGTEAF
TRBV6-5 ASTPIGSPLREF
TRBV5-1 ASSLDREGEAF
TRBV28 ASKWGQGRTEAF
TRBV7-2 ASSLVTGQPYEQY
TRBV28 ASSSSLGNIEKLF
TRBV6-5 ATLRQGQETQY
TRBV27 ASSKAGMNTEAF
TRBV30 AWSVGGANVLT
TRBV27 ASSLWGGSEQY
TRBV3-1/TRBV3-2 ASSQVTGGLETQY
TRBV19 ASSPRQGASYEQY
TRBV19 ASSIAGRGSEQY
TRBV12-3/TRBV12-4 ASSQRVEQF
TRBV19 ASSIDQGYYGYT
TRBV10-3 AISDKGTGGYT
TRBV19 ASSIRTGLNQPQH
TRBV28 ASRSGSSSRGYT
TRBV2 ASSPKRGGEQF
TRBV18 ASSPRILAGVANTGELF
TRBV7-8 ASSRRLAGGSHSYEQY
TRBV3-1/TRBV3-2 ASSPGLGTYEQY
TRBV7-9 ASSLNSGGRQGYT
TRBV5-1 ASSFQGKGANEKLF
TRBV18 ASSPKGGDGNEQY
TRBV19 ASTTSGDTQY
TRBV28 ASSPRTGGATEAF
TRBV11-2 ASSRDRGDGYT
TRBV3-1/TRBV3-2 ASSQPLTGGSQF
TRBV24-1 ATSDRQGGQPQH
TRBV6-2/TRBV6-3 ASSSRRAGPYNEQF
TRBV19 ASSIRTGPPEAF
TRBV3-1/TRBV3-2 ASSQGYGGRKDEQF
TRBV9 ASSPRLNTEAF
TRBV29-1 SARTATNEKLF
TRBV4-2 ASSLPSTSGRANTGELF
TRBV3-1/TRBV3-2 ASSQDSGQTYGYT